A selection of T cell receptor beta chains follows, all from one sample in a study of shared clonotypes between healthy human individuals. Sequencing was performed with immunoSEQ multiplex PCR; in TCRdb, only in-frame clones are kept and a portion is missing. The table lists over 950,000 clones, around 77% of them singletons. Sequenced input: memory CD4+ T cells from PBMCs. These receptors originate from a man between 18 and 29 years old in good health. Some clones in this sample may be carry-over from other donors' samples. Both conserved end residues are part of each CDR3. A D gene is named only where the DNA matches it firmly. Expanded clones are given a class, and other clones once, few, many or no size at all.

DNA,CDR3,V,D,length,size,J
TGTGCCACCTCGGGACTAGCGGAAGAGACCCAGTACTTC,CATSGLAEETQYF,TRBV28,TRBD2,13,.,TRBJ2-5
TGTGCCAGCAGTTCATACCCGGGACAGGGGGGCGGTGGCTACACCTTC,CASSSYPGQGGGGYTF,TRBV27,TRBD1,16,.,TRBJ1-2
TGTGCCAGCAGCTTATCCCCATCCACCAAAAACATTCAGTACTTC,CASSLSPSTKNIQYF,TRBV7-2,.,15,.,TRBJ2-4
TGTGCCAGCAGTGACTTGGGGGGGAGTGAGCAGTTCTTC,CASSDLGGSEQFF,TRBV2,TRBD2,13,.,TRBJ2-1
TGTGCCATCCGGGTAAACACTGAAGCTTTCTTT,CAIRVNTEAFF,TRBV10-3,.,11,.,TRBJ1-1
TGTGCCAGCAGCTTAGGAGTGAACACCGGGGAGCTGTTTTTT,CASSLGVNTGELFF,TRBV11-2,.,14,.,TRBJ2-2
TGTGCCAGCAGCTATGACAGGGGGCTCTTTTACGAGCAGTACTTC,CASSYDRGLFYEQYF,TRBV7-2,TRBD1,15,.,TRBJ2-7
TGCGCCAGCAGCTTGGATAGCACAGATACGCAGTATTTT,CASSLDSTDTQYF,TRBV5-1,.,13,few,TRBJ2-3
TGCAGCGTTGCTAGGGGCACGGGGGCCAAAAACATTCAGTACTTC,CSVARGTGAKNIQYF,TRBV29-1,.,15,.,TRBJ2-4
TGTGCCAGCCACGACAGGCCTAGCACAGATACGCAGTATTTT,CASHDRPSTDTQYF,TRBV28,.,14,.,TRBJ2-3
TGTGCCTGGGGGGGCGGAGAGACCCAGTACTTC,CAWGGGETQYF,TRBV30,.,11,few,TRBJ2-5
TGTGCCAGCACCGAAACAGGGGAAGCTGGAAACACCATATATTTT,CASTETGEAGNTIYF,TRBV28,TRBD1,15,.,TRBJ1-3
TGTGCCAGCAGCTTCGGGGGTGATTTTAACACCGGGGAGCTGTTTTTT,CASSFGGDFNTGELFF,TRBV11-3,.,16,.,TRBJ2-2
TGTGCCAGCCTCGGCGGCCCAGCTAACTATGGCTACACCTTC,CASLGGPANYGYTF,TRBV2,.,14,once,TRBJ1-2
TGTGCCAGCAGTTTAACAGCAGGAGCCGCCGGGGAGCTGTTTTTT,CASSLTAGAAGELFF,TRBV28,.,15,.,TRBJ2-2
TGTGCCAGCAGTGACAGGAGTGGCGAGACCCAGTACTTC,CASSDRSGETQYF,TRBV2,.,13,.,TRBJ2-5
TGTGCCAGCAGCCTAGGGAGGCGGGCCAACATTCAGTACTTC,CASSLGRRANIQYF,TRBV27,.,14,.,TRBJ2-4
TGTGCCAGCAGTTCTCTCGGGGCTGACTATGGCTACACCTTC,CASSSLGADYGYTF,TRBV27,.,14,.,TRBJ1-2
TGTGCCAGCAGTGAAGACAGGGCGAACACCGGGGAGCTGTTTTTT,CASSEDRANTGELFF,TRBV2,.,15,.,TRBJ2-2
TGTGCCAGCAGCTTGGGACAGGCTAGCTCCTACGAGCAGTACTTC,CASSLGQASSYEQYF,TRBV5-4,.,15,.,TRBJ2-7
TGTGCCAGCAGGGAGGACAGGGATAATTCACCCCTCCACTTT,CASREDRDNSPLHF,TRBV28,TRBD1,14,.,TRBJ1-6
TGTGCCAGCAGCGGGAGTGGCACAGATACGCAGTATTTT,CASSGSGTDTQYF,TRBV6-6,.,13,.,TRBJ2-3
TGCGCCAGCAGCTTGGGCCCAGAAGACAATCAGCCCCAGCATTTT,CASSLGPEDNQPQHF,TRBV5-1,.,15,.,TRBJ1-5
TGTGCCAGTAGTCGCGCGGCTCGGCTGTACAATGAGCAGTTCTTC,CASSRAARLYNEQFF,TRBV19,.,15,once,TRBJ2-1
TGTGCCAGTAGTACTTCTAGAAGCGGGACCTACGAGCAGTACTTC,CASSTSRSGTYEQYF,TRBV19,TRBD2,15,once,TRBJ2-7
TGCGCCAGCAGCGGGGACGGATCCTATGGCTACACATTC,CASSGDGSYGYTF,TRBV5-1,.,13,.,TRBJ1-2
TGTGCCAGCAGTCAACGGACAGGCGGCACAGATACGCAGTATTTT,CASSQRTGGTDTQYF,TRBV28,TRBD1,15,.,TRBJ2-3
TGCGCCAGCAGCTTGGGGGACGGATCCAATCAGCCCCAGCATTTT,CASSLGDGSNQPQHF,TRBV5-1,.,15,.,TRBJ1-5
TGTGCCAGTAGTGTAGACAATAGCAATCAGCCCCAGCATTTT,CASSVDNSNQPQHF,TRBV19,.,14,.,TRBJ1-5
TGCGCCAGCAGCCTAAACCTGCTGGGATCAAATCAGCCCCAGCATTTT,CASSLNLLGSNQPQHF,TRBV4-3,.,16,.,TRBJ1-5
TGTGCCAGCAGCGTAGGGGAGCGCCTTCCAACGACCCAGTACTTC,CASSVGERLPTTQYF,TRBV9,.,15,.,TRBJ2-5
TGCAGCGTTAATCCCCAAACAGGGGGCTCTTACAATGAGCAGTTCTTC,CSVNPQTGGSYNEQFF,TRBV29-1,TRBD1,16,.,TRBJ2-1
TGTGCCAGCAGTTTACTACAGGGGGTCCAACGGGGCACCGGGGAGCTGTTTTTT,CASSLLQGVQRGTGELFF,TRBV28,TRBD1,18,many,TRBJ2-2
TGTGCCAGCTCACCACCGGGGCTCCGGGACAGGGGTTGGGAAAAACTGTTTTTT,CASSPPGLRDRGWEKLFF,TRBV18,TRBD1,18,.,TRBJ1-4
TGTGCCAGCAGCCCGGGTACCTCCCTCTATGGCTACACCTTC,CASSPGTSLYGYTF,TRBV7-8,.,14,.,TRBJ1-2
TGTGCCAGCAGAAGAGCTAGCGACTCCTACAATGAGCAGTTCTTC,CASRRASDSYNEQFF,TRBV27,.,15,.,TRBJ2-1
TGCGCCAGCAGACCAGTGGGCCAGACAGGGGCCGAGCAGTACTTC,CASRPVGQTGAEQYF,TRBV4-1,TRBD1,15,.,TRBJ2-7
TGTGCCAGCAATCAGGGGGGCTACGAGCAGTACTTC,CASNQGGYEQYF,TRBV28,.,12,.,TRBJ2-7
TGTGCCAGCAGCCCGAATACCGGGACTAGTCCGAATGAGCAGTTCTTC,CASSPNTGTSPNEQFF,TRBV7-3,TRBD2,16,few,TRBJ2-1
TGTGCCAGCAGCCGAGGGGGCAGGGACACTGAAGCTTTCTTT,CASSRGGRDTEAFF,TRBV7-9,TRBD1,14,.,TRBJ1-1
TGCAGCGTTTTCGTGAACACTGAAGCTTTCTTT,CSVFVNTEAFF,TRBV29-1,.,11,.,TRBJ1-1
TGTGCCAGCAGCCCTCAGAAGAATGAGCAGTTCTTC,CASSPQKNEQFF,TRBV6-7,.,12,once,TRBJ2-1
TGTGCCAGCAGCCCCGGGAGCTCCTACAATGAGCAGTTCTTC,CASSPGSSYNEQFF,TRBV4-2,.,14,.,TRBJ2-1
TGTGCCAGAAGTTTGGTGGGGACATCGACCGGAAACACCATATATTTT,CARSLVGTSTGNTIYF,TRBV27,.,16,.,TRBJ1-3
TGTGCCAGCAGTGTCTCGGTTAACACCGGGGAGCTGTTTTTT,CASSVSVNTGELFF,TRBV2,.,14,.,TRBJ2-2
TGTGCCAGCAGCGCCTGGACAGCCAATGAGCAGTTCTTC,CASSAWTANEQFF,TRBV7-2,.,13,.,TRBJ2-1
TGTGCCAGCAGCCAAGGGTTAGTTGGGACCTACGAGCAGTACTTC,CASSQGLVGTYEQYF,TRBV4-2,.,15,.,TRBJ2-7
TGCGCCAGCAGCTTGGTGGCGGTCCAAGAGACCCAGTACTTC,CASSLVAVQETQYF,TRBV5-1,.,14,.,TRBJ2-5
TGTGCCAGCAGTGCGCTTACAGCGGGGGCCTACAATGAGCAGTTCTTC,CASSALTAGAYNEQFF,TRBV28,TRBD2,16,.,TRBJ2-1
TGTGCCAGCAGCCCGGTCGAGGGATTGAACACTGAAGCTTTCTTT,CASSPVEGLNTEAFF,TRBV7-3,.,15,many,TRBJ1-1
TGTGCCACCTCCAGGGGGGCCTTTTACGAGCAGTACTTC,CATSRGAFYEQYF,TRBV14,.,13,.,TRBJ2-7